These 15 T cell receptor beta chains came from one sample sequenced in a study of blood T cell repertoires in COVID-19. Clones were sequenced by immunoSEQ multiplex PCR, and TCRdb holds only the in-frame ones, with some missing. This table has 85,000 to 110,000 clones, 84% appearing once. Sample: peripheral blood. Every receptor here comes from a human donor in a cohort sampled during active COVID-19.

The chain joins TRBV5-1 to TRBJ1-2; 8 bases agree with TRBD1. This CDR3 contains 13 residues. Germline V CDR1 and CDR2: SGHRS, YFSETQ. J gave up 8 bases and V 0 bases, and 3 bases lay outside the gene matches. CDR3 residues: CASSLETGAGYTF. CDR3 nucleotide sequence: TGCGCCAGCAGCTTGGAGACAGGGGCAGGCTACACCTTC.

The CDR3 spells CASRRGPTYGYTF. The CDR3 nucleotides read TGTGCCAGCAGGAGGGGGCCTACCTATGGCTACACCTTC. The V and J genes are TRBV6-4 and TRBJ1-2, with 7 bases identical to TRBD1. The CDR3 totals 13 residues. Germline CDR1 is MRHNA and CDR2 is SNTAGT. V shed 6 bases, J shed 4 bases, and the junction held 5 bases outside the gene matches.

This clone was seen more than once but under ten times. The chain recombines TRBV11-3 with TRBJ1-6, with D unresolved. The V gene lost 1 base and the J gene lost 9 bases, with 10 bases spanning the gap. Per germline, CDR1 SGHNT and CDR2 YENEEA. The length of the CDR3 is 14 residues. Here the CDR3 reads CASSLGSVPSPLHF. CDR3 sequence (DNA): TGTGCCAGCAGCTTAGGTTCAGTACCTTCACCCCTCCACTTT.

The chain is built from TRBV11-3 and TRBJ2-1; TRBD1 aligns across 9 bases. The CDR3 covers 15 residues. CDR1 is SGHNT, CDR2 YENEEA, per germline. V was clipped by 5 bases and J by 10 bases; unmatched bases: 12. The CDR3 bases are TGTGCCAGCAGCCTGCCCGGGACAGGGAAATCCGAGCAGTTCTTC. Translated: CASSLPGTGKSEQFF.

The V gene is TRBV2, the J gene TRBJ2-6; 10 bases fit TRBD2. Germline trimming cut 0 bases from V and 1 base from J; bases unmatched to any gene: 9. The CDR3 is made up of 20 amino acids. Germline CDR1 and CDR2: SNHLY and FYNNEI. This chain's CDR3 is CASSEAVAGGIRSGANVLTF. The CDR3 DNA is TGTGCCAGCAGTGAAGCGGTAGCGGGGGGCATCAGATCTGGGGCCAACGTCCTGACTTTC.

The chain recombines TRBV9 with TRBJ1-2; perhaps TRBD1 as D (5 bases). CDR1 is SGDLS and CDR2 is YYNGEE in the germline V gene. The V and J ends lost 0 bases and 4 bases respectively, with 13 bases between them. This CDR3 has 15 amino acids. The CDR3 loop is CASSVDWGGGYGYTF. The CDR3 DNA reads as TGTGCCAGCAGCGTAGACTGGGGCGGGGGCTATGGCTACACCTTC.

Worth noting for this clone: Other DNA sequences in the sample encode the same CDR3. V is TRBV5-1 and J is TRBJ2-7, with a possible D match to TRBD2 (6 bases). V lost 4 bases, J lost 4 bases, and 12 bases lay in between. CDR1 and CDR2 from the germline V gene are SGHRS and YFSETQ. The CDR3 is 13 residues long. The CDR3 region has the DNA TGCGCCAGCAGCCTCGGGGGTGGGTACGAGCAGTACTTC. It specifies CASSLGGGYEQYF.

The chain combines TRBV5-1 with TRBJ2-1, with 15 bases identical to TRBD2. Germline CDR1 is SGHRS and CDR2 is YFSETQ. With 2 bases clipped from V and 1 base from J, the junction kept 7 bases outside the gene matches. This CDR3 is 19 amino acids long. CDR3 bases: TGCGCCAGCAGCTTCCGGACTAGCGGGGGGGTCCTTTCCTACAATGAGCAGTTCTTC. It translates to CASSFRTSGGVLSYNEQFF.

This clone was detected only once. The chain recombines TRBV15 with TRBJ2-1; TRBD2 aligns across 7 bases. The CDR3 totals 13 residues. J lost 9 bases, V lost 3 bases, and 5 bases had no gene match. The germline gives CDR1 LNHNV, CDR2 YYDKDF (reference sequence). CDR3 protein: CATSRAIAGEQFF. Here the CDR3 DNA reads TGTGCCACCAGCAGGGCTATAGCGGGTGAGCAGTTCTTC.

The chain combines TRBV10-3 with TRBJ2-7; D is undetermined. Looked up from germline, CDR1 is ENHRY and CDR2 is SYGVKD. The CDR3 contains 12 residues. V lost 6 bases and J 4 bases, leaving 10 bases between the germline ends. The CDR3 sequence: CAISTTKYEQYF. The CDR3 DNA is TGTGCCATCAGCACTACCAAATACGAGCAGTACTTC.

This rearrangement joins TRBV28 to TRBJ1-2, with TRBD1 identical over 7 bases. Trimming cost V 7 bases and J 4 bases; bases outside gene matches: 9. This CDR3 spans 14 amino acids. Per germline, CDR1 MDHEN and CDR2 SYDVKM. The CDR3 loop reads CASIGTERFYGYTF. The CDR3 bases are TGTGCCAGCATCGGGACAGAGCGATTCTATGGCTACACCTTC.

This sequence joins TRBV5-4 and TRBJ2-7, with D possibly TRBD2 on 5 matching bases. The CDR3 spans 15 residues. Trimming cost V 4 bases and J 5 bases, with 19 bases left between them. Per the germline V gene, CDR1 is SGHNT and CDR2 is YYREEE (reference sequence). The CDR3, as DNA: TGTGCCAGCAGCCCCCAAAGCGGTGGGTACGACGAGCAGTACTTC. Translated, it gives CASSPQSGGYDEQYF.

The chain joins TRBV27 to TRBJ1-1, with a weak D call TRBD1 (6 bases). V shed 6 bases and J shed 3 bases, with 20 bases lying between them. The CDR3 covers 16 residues. CDR1 is MNHEY and CDR2 is SMNVEV in the germline V gene (reference sequence). CDR3 amino acids: CASRLGWGRGYTEAFF. The CDR3 bases are TGTGCCAGCAGACTGGGTTGGGGTAGGGGGTACACTGAAGCTTTCTTT.

The CDR3 protein is CASSYGISGNTIYF. The CDR3 bases are TGTGCCAGCAGCTACGGGATCTCTGGAAACACCATATATTTT. This chain connects TRBV11-3 to TRBJ1-3; D not certain. The CDR3 is 14 residues long. The V gene lost 4 bases and the J gene lost 0 bases, with 7 bases spanning the gap. CDR1 is SGHNT and CDR2 is YENEEA in the germline V gene.

This chain joins TRBV20-1 and TRBJ2-1; 8 nucleotides align to TRBD2. Germline assignment: CDR1 DFQATT and CDR2 SNEGSKA (reference sequence). Trimming cost V 3 bases and J 5 bases; bases outside gene matches: 9. The CDR3 has 15 residues. CDR3 sequence reads: CSASPRLAPNNEQFF. Written as DNA, the CDR3 is TGCAGTGCTAGTCCAAGACTAGCGCCTAACAATGAGCAGTTCTTC.